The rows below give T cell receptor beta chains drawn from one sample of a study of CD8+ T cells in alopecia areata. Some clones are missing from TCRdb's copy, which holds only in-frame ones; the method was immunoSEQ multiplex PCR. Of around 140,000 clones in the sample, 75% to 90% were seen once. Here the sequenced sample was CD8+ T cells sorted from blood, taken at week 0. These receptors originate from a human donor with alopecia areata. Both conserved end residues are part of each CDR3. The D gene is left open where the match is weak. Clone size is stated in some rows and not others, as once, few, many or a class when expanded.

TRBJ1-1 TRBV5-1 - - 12 TGCGCCAGCACCGGTGGGCGGGGAGAAGCTTTCTTT CASTGGRGEAFF
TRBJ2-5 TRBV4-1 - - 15 TGCGCCAGCAGCCAAGATCCCGGACTAATTGAGACCCAGTACTTC CASSQDPGLIETQYF
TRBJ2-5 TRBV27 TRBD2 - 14 TGTGCCAGCAGATATGCGGGGGGCGAAGAGACCCAGTACTTC CASRYAGGEETQYF
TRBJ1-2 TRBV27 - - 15 TGTGCCAGCAGTCCCCAGATTGTTAGGAACTATGGCTACACCTTC CASSPQIVRNYGYTF
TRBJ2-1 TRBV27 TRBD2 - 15 TGTGCCAGCAGTCAGCCGGGACTAGCGTTCAATGAGCAGTTCTTC CASSQPGLAFNEQFF
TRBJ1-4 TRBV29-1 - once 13 TGCAGCGTTGATCGGGGGCTGAATGAAAAACTGTTTTTT CSVDRGLNEKLFF
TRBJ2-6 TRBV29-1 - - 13 TGCAGCGCCGCTAGCCCCGGGGCCAACGTCCTGACTTTC CSAASPGANVLTF
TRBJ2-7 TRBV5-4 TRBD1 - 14 TGTGCCAGCAGCTCGGACAGGGGGGTCCACGAGCAGTACTTC CASSSDRGVHEQYF
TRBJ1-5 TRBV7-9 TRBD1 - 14 TGTGCCAGCAGCCCGGGACAGGGAGAACAGCCCCAGCATTTT CASSPGQGEQPQHF
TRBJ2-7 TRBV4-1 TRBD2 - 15 TGCGCCAGCAGCCAAGAACGAGCGGGAGTCTACGAGCAGTACTTC CASSQERAGVYEQYF
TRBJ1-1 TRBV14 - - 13 TGTGCCAGCAGCCAAGTCATGAACACTGAAGCTTTCTTT CASSQVMNTEAFF
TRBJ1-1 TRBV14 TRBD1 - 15 TGTGCCAGCAGCCACTGGACAGGGACGTACACTGAAGCTTTCTTT CASSHWTGTYTEAFF
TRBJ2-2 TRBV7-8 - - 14 TGTGCCAGCAGCCCCGGGCAGAGCACCGGGGAGCTGTTTTTT CASSPGQSTGELFF
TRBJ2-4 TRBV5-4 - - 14 TGTGCCAGCAGCTTGGTGGACAATCAAAACATTCAGTACTTC CASSLVDNQNIQYF
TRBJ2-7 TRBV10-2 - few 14 TGCGCCAGCAGTTCCGGACTGGATTTCTACGAGCAGTACTTC CASSSGLDFYEQYF
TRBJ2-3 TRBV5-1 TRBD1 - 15 TGCGCCAGCAGCACCGGGACAGGGGGCCAAGATACGCAGTATTTT CASSTGTGGQDTQYF
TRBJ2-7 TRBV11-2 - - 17 TGTGCCAGCAGCTTAAGAACCGGTCTAGGCCACTCCTACGAGCAGTACTTC CASSLRTGLGHSYEQYF
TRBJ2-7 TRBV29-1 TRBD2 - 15 TGCAGCGTTGAAGATCGTGGGACTAGCGTTTACGAGCAGTACTTC CSVEDRGTSVYEQYF
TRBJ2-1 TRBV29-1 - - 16 TGCAGCGTTGAAGGATCGCCCTATGCACGAGACAGTGAGCAGTTCTTC CSVEGSPYARDSEQFF
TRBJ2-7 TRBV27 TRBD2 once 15 TGTGCCAGCAGAAGACTAGCGGGAGTCTCCTACGAGCAGTACTTC CASRRLAGVSYEQYF
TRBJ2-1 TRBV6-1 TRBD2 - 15 TGTGCCGGGGGGCGACTAGCGGGAGACTACAATGAGCAGTTCTTC CAGGRLAGDYNEQFF
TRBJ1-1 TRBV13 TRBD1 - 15 TGTGCCAGCAGCTTAGGGCGGGGACAGCACACTGAAGCTTTCTTT CASSLGRGQHTEAFF
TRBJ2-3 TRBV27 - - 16 TGTGCCAGCAGTTTAAGGGCTGTTGGGGGAACAGATACGCAGTATTTT CASSLRAVGGTDTQYF
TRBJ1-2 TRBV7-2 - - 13 TGTGCCAGCAGCGATCAGGCAGGCTATGGCTACACCTTC CASSDQAGYGYTF
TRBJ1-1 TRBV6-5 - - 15 TGTGCCAGCAGTTACTCGAGTGAGGGCAACACTGAAGCTTTCTTT CASSYSSEGNTEAFF
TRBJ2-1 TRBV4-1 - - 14 TGCGCCAGCAGCTCTAGGTGGGGGTACAATGAGCAGTTCTTC CASSSRWGYNEQFF
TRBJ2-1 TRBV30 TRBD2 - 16 TGTGCCTGGAGTTTCGGGACTAGCGGGGCACACAATGAGCAGTTCTTC CAWSFGTSGAHNEQFF